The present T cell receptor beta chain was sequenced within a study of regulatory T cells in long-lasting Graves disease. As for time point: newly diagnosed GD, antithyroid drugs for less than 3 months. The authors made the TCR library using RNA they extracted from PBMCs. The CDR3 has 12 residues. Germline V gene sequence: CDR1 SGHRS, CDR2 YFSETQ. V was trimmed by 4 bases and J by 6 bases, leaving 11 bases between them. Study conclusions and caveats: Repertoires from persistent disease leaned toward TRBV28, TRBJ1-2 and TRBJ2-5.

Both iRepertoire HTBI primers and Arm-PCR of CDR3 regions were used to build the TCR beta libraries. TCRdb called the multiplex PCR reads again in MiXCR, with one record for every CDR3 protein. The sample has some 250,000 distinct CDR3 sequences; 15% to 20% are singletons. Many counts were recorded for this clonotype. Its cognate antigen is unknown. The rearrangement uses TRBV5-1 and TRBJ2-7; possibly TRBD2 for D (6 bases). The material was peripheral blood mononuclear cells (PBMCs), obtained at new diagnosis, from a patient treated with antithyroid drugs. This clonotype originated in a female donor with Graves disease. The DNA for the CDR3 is TGCGCCAGCAGCGTGGAGGGGTCCGAGCAGTACTTC. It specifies CASSVEGSEQYF.